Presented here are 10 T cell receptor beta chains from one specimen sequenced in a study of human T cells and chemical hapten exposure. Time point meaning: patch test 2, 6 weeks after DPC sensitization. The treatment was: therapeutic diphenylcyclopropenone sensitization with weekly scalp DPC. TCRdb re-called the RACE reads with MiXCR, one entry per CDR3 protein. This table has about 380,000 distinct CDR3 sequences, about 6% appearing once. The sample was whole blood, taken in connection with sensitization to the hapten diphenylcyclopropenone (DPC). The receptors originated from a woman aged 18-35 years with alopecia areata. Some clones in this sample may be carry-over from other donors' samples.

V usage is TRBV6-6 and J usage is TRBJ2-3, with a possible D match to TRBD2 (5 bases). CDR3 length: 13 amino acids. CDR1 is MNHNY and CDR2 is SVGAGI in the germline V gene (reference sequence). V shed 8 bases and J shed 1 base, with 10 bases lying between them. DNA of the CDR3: TGTGCCAGCCTTGACGGGGGCACAGATACGCAGTATTTT. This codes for CASLDGGTDTQYF.

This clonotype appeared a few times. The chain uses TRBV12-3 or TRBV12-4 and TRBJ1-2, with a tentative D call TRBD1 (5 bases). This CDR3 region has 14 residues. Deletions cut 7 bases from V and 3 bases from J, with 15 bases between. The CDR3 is CASTVGLRDYGYTF. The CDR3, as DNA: TGTGCCAGCACCGTTGGGCTCAGGGACTATGGCTACACCTTC.

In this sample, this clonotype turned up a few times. The DNA for the CDR3 is TGTGCCAGCAGCCAACAGGGATCAGATACGCAGTATTTT. Translating gives CASSQQGSDTQYF. V and J are TRBV7-2 and TRBJ2-3; tentative D call: TRBD1 (6 bases). CDR1 and CDR2 (germline): SGHTA, FQGNSA. The V gene lost 5 bases and the J gene lost 4 bases, with 10 bases spanning the gap. The CDR3 is 13 amino acids. The variable domain in full, completed from reference TRBV7-2 and TRBJ2-3, reads GAGVSQSPSNKVTEKGKDVELRCDPISGHTALYWYRQSLGQGLEFLIYFQGNSAPDKSGLPSDRFSAERTGGSVSTLTIQRTQQEDSAVYLCASSQQGSDTQYFGPGTRLTVL.

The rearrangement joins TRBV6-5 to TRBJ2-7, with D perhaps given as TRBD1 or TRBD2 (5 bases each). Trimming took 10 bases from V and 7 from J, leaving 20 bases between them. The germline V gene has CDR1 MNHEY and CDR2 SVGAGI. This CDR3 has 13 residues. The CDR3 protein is CATWDGVLGEQYF. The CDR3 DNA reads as TGTGCCACCTGGGACGGGGTGCTGGGTGAGCAGTACTTC.

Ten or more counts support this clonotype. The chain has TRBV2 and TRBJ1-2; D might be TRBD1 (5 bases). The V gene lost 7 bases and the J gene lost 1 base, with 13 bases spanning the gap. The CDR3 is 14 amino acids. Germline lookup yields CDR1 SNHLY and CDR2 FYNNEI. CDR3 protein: CASNFRALNYGYTF. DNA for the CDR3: TGTGCCAGCAACTTCAGGGCCCTTAACTATGGCTACACCTTC.

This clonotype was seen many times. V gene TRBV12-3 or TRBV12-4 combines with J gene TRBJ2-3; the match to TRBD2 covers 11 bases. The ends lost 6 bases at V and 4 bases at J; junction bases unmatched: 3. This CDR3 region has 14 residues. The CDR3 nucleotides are TGTGCCAGCAGGGAGACTAGCGGGGCAGATACGCAGTATTTT. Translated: CASRETSGADTQYF.

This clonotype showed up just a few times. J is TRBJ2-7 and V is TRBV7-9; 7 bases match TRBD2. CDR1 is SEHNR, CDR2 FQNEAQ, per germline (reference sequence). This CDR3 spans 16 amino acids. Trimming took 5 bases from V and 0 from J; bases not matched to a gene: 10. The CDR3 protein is CASSPSPAGNSYEQYF. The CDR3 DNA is TGTGCCAGCAGCCCGAGCCCAGCGGGGAACTCCTACGAGCAGTACTTC.

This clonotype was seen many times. The CDR3 sequence: CASRPPSMIGKGSLEAFF. DNA for the CDR3: TGTGCCAGCAGACCCCCATCGATGATTGGGAAGGGGAGTCTGGAAGCTTTCTTT. The genes are TRBV7-9 and TRBJ1-1; a possible D gene is TRBD1 (5 bases). Looked up from germline, CDR1 is SEHNR and CDR2 is FQNEAQ (reference sequence). V lost 6 bases to trimming and J lost 8 bases, with 31 bases between them. CDR3 size: 18 residues.

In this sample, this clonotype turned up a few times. The CDR3 DNA reads as TGTGCCAGCAGTCCCGGGGGGTCCCATTCACCCCTCCACTTT. As protein: CASSPGGSHSPLHF. This rearrangement joins TRBV12-3 or TRBV12-4 to TRBJ1-6, with a possible D match to TRBD1 (5 bases). V was clipped by 5 bases and J by 8 bases, with 13 bases between them. There are 14 residues in the CDR3.

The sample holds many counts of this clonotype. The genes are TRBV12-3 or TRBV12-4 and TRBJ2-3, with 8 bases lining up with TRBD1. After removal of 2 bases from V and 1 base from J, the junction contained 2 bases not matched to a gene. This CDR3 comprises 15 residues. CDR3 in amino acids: CASSLQGQGTDTQYF. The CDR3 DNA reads TGTGCCAGCAGTTTACAGGGACAGGGCACAGATACGCAGTATTTT.